The rows below give T cell receptor beta chains drawn from one sample of a study of OX40 agonist ivuxolimab in advanced cancers. TCRdb's table, derived via immunoSEQ multiplex PCR, lists solely in-frame clones and lacks some. The sample shows about 96,000 clones, around 80% of them seen only once. The starting material was CD4+ or CD8+ T cells sorted from blood, obtained in a trial of the OX40 agonist ivuxolimab. The source of these receptors is an adult with an advanced solid tumor such as melanoma, head and neck, liver or kidney cancer. The CDR3 runs from the conserved cysteine through the conserved F or W. A D gene is named only where the DNA matches it firmly. Part of the rows lack a size; the others show once, few, many or a class for expanded clones.

TRBV27	.	TRBJ2-3	.	CASSLVLPGDTQYF	TGTGCCAGCAGTTTAGTCCTCCCGGGAGATACGCAGTATTTT
TRBV2	.	TRBJ2-1	.	CASSLMPTGLRENEQFF	TGTGCCAGCAGTCTAATGCCAACAGGGTTGCGGGAGAATGAGCAGTTCTTC
TRBV18	TRBD1	TRBJ1-5	.	CASSQDRGPDQPQHF	TGTGCCAGCTCGCAAGACAGGGGTCCTGATCAGCCCCAGCATTTT
TRBV11-2	.	TRBJ2-7	.	CASSASPEREQYF	TGTGCCAGCAGCGCCAGTCCCGAGCGGGAGCAGTACTTC
TRBV28	.	TRBJ1-1	.	CASSLVGSANTEAFF	TGTGCCAGCAGTTTAGTTGGGTCTGCGAACACTGAAGCTTTCTTT
TRBV9	TRBD1	TRBJ1-6	.	CASSDRDRVSPLHF	TGTGCCAGCAGCGACCGGGACAGGGTCTCACCCCTCCACTTT
TRBV9	.	TRBJ2-7	.	CASSVEGGISYEQYF	TGTGCCAGCAGCGTAGAGGGGGGGATCTCCTACGAGCAGTACTTC
TRBV20-1	.	TRBJ2-7	.	CSAPRGGLEYF	TGCAGTGCCCCGAGGGGCGGTCTTGAATACTTC
TRBV2	.	TRBJ1-2	.	CASMHRGSNYGYTF	TGTGCCAGCATGCACAGAGGGTCTAACTATGGCTACACCTTC
TRBV5-1	.	TRBJ2-7	.	CASSLGFQASYEQYF	TGCGCCAGCAGCTTGGGGTTCCAGGCCTCCTACGAGCAGTACTTC
TRBV2	TRBD2	TRBJ2-4	.	CASNPPSGSGNIQYF	TGTGCCAGCAATCCCCCTAGCGGAAGTGGAAACATTCAGTACTTC
TRBV29-1	TRBD1	TRBJ1-1	.	CSTLPWDRGRVTEAFF	TGCAGCACCCTACCCTGGGACAGGGGTAGGGTGACTGAAGCTTTCTTT
TRBV19	.	TRBJ1-2	few	CASAVGNGYTF	TGTGCCAGTGCTGTCGGAAATGGCTACACCTTC
TRBV5-1	TRBD2	TRBJ2-1	.	CASSRSGTDYNEQFF	TGCGCCAGCAGCCGGAGCGGGACCGACTACAATGAGCAGTTCTTC
TRBV14	TRBD1	TRBJ1-2	.	CASSPQGLYGYTF	TGTGCCAGCAGCCCACAGGGGCTCTATGGCTACACCTTC
TRBV21-1	.	TRBJ1-1	.	CASSKRNAKGTEAFF	TGTGCCAGCAGCAAACGGAACGCTAAGGGCACTGAAGCTTTCTTT
TRBV9	.	TRBJ2-3	.	CASSTRIASTDTQYF	TGTGCCAGCAGCACCCGGATCGCTAGCACAGATACGCAGTATTTT
TRBV7-8	TRBD2	TRBJ2-7	.	CASSFGTSSYEQYF	TGTGCCAGCAGCTTTGGGACTAGCAGCTACGAGCAGTACTTC
TRBV19	.	TRBJ2-7	.	CASSMGWNPNEQYF	TGTGCCAGTAGTATGGGGTGGAATCCTAACGAGCAGTACTTC
TRBV9	TRBD1	TRBJ1-3	.	CASSARQGRTSGNTIYF	TGTGCCAGCAGCGCCCGACAGGGCAGGACCTCTGGAAACACCATATATTTT
TRBV9	.	TRBJ2-1	once	CASSVVRLHHNEQFF	TGTGCCAGCAGCGTAGTAAGGCTACACCACAATGAGCAGTTCTTC
TRBV27	.	TRBJ1-1	.	CASSLKRGGNTEAFF	TGTGCCAGCAGTCTAAAGAGAGGGGGGAACACTGAAGCTTTCTTT
TRBV30	TRBD1	TRBJ2-3	.	CAWGTGSTDTQYF	TGTGCCTGGGGGACAGGATCCACAGATACGCAGTATTTT
TRBV18	.	TRBJ2-1	.	CASSPFHQGPYEQFF	TGTGCCAGCTCACCATTTCACCAGGGCCCCTATGAGCAGTTCTTC
TRBV19	TRBD1	TRBJ1-1	.	CASSLQGKGTEAFF	TGTGCCAGTAGTTTACAGGGGAAGGGCACTGAAGCTTTCTTT
TRBV18	TRBD1	TRBJ2-1	.	CASSRRDRDNNEQFF	TGTGCCAGCTCGCGCCGGGACAGGGACAACAATGAGCAGTTCTTC
TRBV29-1	.	TRBJ2-6	.	CSVGGAGRGGANVLTF	TGCAGCGTTGGGGGTGCCGGGCGAGGAGGGGCCAACGTCCTGACTTTC
TRBV6-5	.	TRBJ1-1	.	CASSPAVEAEAFF	TGTGCCAGCAGTCCCGCCGTGGAGGCTGAAGCTTTCTTT
TRBV5-1	.	TRBJ2-1	.	CASTLRGDSYNEQFF	TGCGCCAGCACCCTAAGGGGGGACAGCTACAATGAGCAGTTCTTC
TRBV10-3	.	TRBJ2-2	.	CAIRSSGELFF	TGTGCCATCAGATCTAGCGGGGAGCTGTTTTTT
TRBV9	.	TRBJ2-3	.	CASSVAPRPTDTQYF	TGTGCCAGCAGCGTAGCCCCCCGACCCACAGATACGCAGTATTTT
TRBV7-2	.	TRBJ2-3	.	CASSLVGTTDTQYF	TGTGCCAGCAGCTTAGTAGGGACCACAGATACGCAGTATTTT
TRBV5-4	TRBD1	TRBJ2-5	.	CASSLLQGIRGETQYF	TGTGCCAGCAGCTTACTACAGGGGATACGGGGAGAGACCCAGTACTTC
TRBV4-3	.	TRBJ2-1	.	CASSQDLAVYNEQFF	TGCGCCAGCAGCCAAGACCTGGCCGTTTACAATGAGCAGTTCTTC